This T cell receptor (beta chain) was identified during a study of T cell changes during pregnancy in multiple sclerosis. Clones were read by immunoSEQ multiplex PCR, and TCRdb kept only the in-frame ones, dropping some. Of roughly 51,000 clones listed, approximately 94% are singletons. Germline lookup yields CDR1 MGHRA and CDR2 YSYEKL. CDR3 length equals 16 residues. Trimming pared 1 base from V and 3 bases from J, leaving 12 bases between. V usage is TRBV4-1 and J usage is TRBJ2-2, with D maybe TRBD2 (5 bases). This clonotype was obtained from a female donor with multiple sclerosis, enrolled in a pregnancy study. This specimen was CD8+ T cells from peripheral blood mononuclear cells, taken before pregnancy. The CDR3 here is CASSQGADPYTGELFF. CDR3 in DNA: TGCGCCAGCAGCCAAGGAGCGGACCCGTACACCGGGGAGCTGTTTTTT.